These 24 T cell receptor beta chains were all obtained from the same sample, sequenced in a study of metastatic and nonmetastatic thyroid tumors. Thyroid surgery was preceded by no treatment in any patient. TCRdb reanalyzed the PCR reads via MiXCR. The sample has roughly 21,000 clones, over 25% seen once; the top ten hold around 21%. The specimen sequenced was blood. These receptors originate from a female donor with papillary thyroid cancer or a benign thyroid nodule (not recorded which). Some clones in this sample may be carry-over from other donors' samples.

The sample holds many counts of this clone. V and J are TRBV15 and TRBJ1-1; D is possibly TRBD1 (5 bases). Trimming stripped 2 bases from V and 3 bases from J, with 7 bases between. CDR1 is LNHNV, CDR2 YYDKDF, per germline (reference sequence). This CDR3 is 13 amino acids long. The CDR3 loop is CATSRRGDTEAFF. CDR3 nucleotide sequence: TGTGCCACCAGCAGAAGAGGGGACACTGAAGCTTTCTTT.

This clone has only a few counts. The chain joins TRBV28 to TRBJ2-7, with D perhaps matching TRBD1 or TRBD2 (6 bases each). The ends were cut back, 11 bases at V and 4 bases at J, with 12 bases in the middle. The germline V gene has CDR1 MDHEN and CDR2 SYDVKM. The CDR3 sequence is 11 residues long. CDR3 residues: CAYGGLYEQYF. The CDR3 DNA follows: TGTGCCTATGGGGGGCTATACGAGCAGTACTTC.

This clone was picked up one time. The gene calls are TRBV28 and TRBJ2-7; 14 bases match TRBD2. This CDR3 contains 14 residues. The germline CDR1 and CDR2 sequences are MDHEN and SYDVKM. The V and J ends lost 7 bases and 9 bases, in that order; junction bases with no gene match: 8. The CDR3 region has the DNA TGTGCCAGCACCCAGGGACTAGCGGGAGAAGGGCAGTACTTC. This gives the protein CASTQGLAGEGQYF.

This clone occurred many times. One end of the junction is discordant with germline, which a read error may explain. The chain is built from TRBV4-3 and TRBJ2-7; no clear D gene. Germline CDR1 is LGHNA and CDR2 is YSLEER. This CDR3 is built from 15 residues. CDR3 nucleotides: TGCGCCAGCAGCCAAGTGGGCAGGAGCTCCCACGAGCAGTACTTC. This codes for CASSQVGRSSHEQYF.

With respect to this clone: Compared with germline, one end of the junction differs, possibly owing to a read error. The CDR3 loop reads CASSWTSGDQETQYF. The CDR3 coding sequence is TGTGCTAGCAGCTGGACTAGCGGGGATCAAGAGACCCAGTACTTC. The chain has TRBV7-7 and TRBJ2-5; 12 nucleotides agree with TRBD2. The CDR3 loop spans 15 amino acids. Germline CDR1 and CDR2: SSHAT and FNYEAQ (reference sequence).

In its sample, this clone was seen many times. V is TRBV3-1 and J is TRBJ2-3; TRBD2 matches at 11 bases. Trimming cost V 4 bases and J 0 bases; bases outside gene matches: 6. The CDR3 spans 17 residues. The V gene's germline CDR1 is LGHDT and CDR2 YNNKEL (reference sequence). The CDR3 sequence is CASSPGTSGPSTDTQYF. The CDR3, as DNA: TGTGCCAGCAGCCCCGGGACTAGCGGACCTAGCACAGATACGCAGTATTTT.

The chain is built from TRBV6-1 and TRBJ2-7; D possibly corresponds to TRBD1 (5 bases). Trimming removed 4 bases at V and 0 bases at J, with 13 bases between. The CDR3 runs to 15 residues. Looked up from germline, CDR1 is MNHNS and CDR2 is SASEGT. In DNA, the CDR3 is TGTGCCAGCAGTGTGGCGGACACCCTCTCCTACGAGCAGTACTTC. Translated, it gives CASSVADTLSYEQYF.

This clone appeared many times. The chain joins TRBV5-5 to TRBJ2-5, with D possibly TRBD2 on 6 matching bases. Trimming removed 0 bases from V and 2 bases from J, with 8 bases in between. Germline CDR1 reads SGHKS; CDR2 reads YYEKEE (reference sequence). The CDR3 spans 14 residues. CDR3 nucleotide sequence: TGTGCCAGCAGCTTGGGACTAGTACAAGAGACCCAGTACTTC. Residues: CASSLGLVQETQYF.

This sequence joins TRBV24-1 and TRBJ2-2; D remains unclear. The CDR3 contains 15 residues. The germline CDR1 and CDR2 sequences are KGHDR and SFDVKD. Trimming took off 0 bases at V and 5 bases at J, with 9 bases between the two ends. The CDR3 is CATSDLLLGTGELFF. The CDR3 DNA reads as TGTGCCACCAGTGATTTGTTGTTGGGGACCGGGGAGCTGTTTTTT.

This clone has at least ten counts. V is TRBV4-1 and J is TRBJ2-3, with 12 bases identical to TRBD2. V shed 4 bases and J 4 bases; nucleotides not matched to a gene: 6. Germline V CDR1 and CDR2: MGHRA, YSYEKL. The CDR3 runs to 16 residues. DNA of the CDR3: TGCGCCAGCAGCCGCGGGACTAGCGGGCGAGCAGATACGCAGTATTTT. Translating gives CASSRGTSGRADTQYF.

This clone was counted ten times or more. The chain recombines TRBV28 with TRBJ2-3; D not certain. V was shortened by 8 bases and J by 3 bases, with 15 bases between the two germline ends. The CDR3 spans 14 residues. CDR1 and CDR2 from the germline V gene are MDHEN and SYDVKM. The CDR3 region is CASRLPERTDTQYF. The CDR3 nucleotides read TGTGCCAGCCGTCTACCGGAAAGGACAGATACGCAGTATTTT.

There are many counts of this clone. The chain carries TRBV11-3 and TRBJ2-1; 7 bases agree with TRBD1. The CDR3 is made up of 15 amino acids. Germline assignment: CDR1 SGHNT and CDR2 YENEEA. With V trimmed by 3 bases and J by 10 bases, 12 bases remained unmatched. The CDR3 spells CASSLGLQGSREQFF. The CDR3 region has the DNA TGTGCCAGCAGCTTGGGGTTACAGGGGTCCCGCGAGCAGTTCTTC. The whole variable domain, remainder taken from reference TRBV11-3 and TRBJ2-1, is EAGVVQSPRYKIIEKKQPVAFWCNPISGHNTLYWYLQNLGQGPELLIRYENEEAVDDSQLPKDRFSAERLKGVDSTLKIQPAELGDSAVYLCASSLGLQGSREQFFGPGTRLTVL.

The V and J genes are TRBV3-1 and TRBJ2-7; TRBD2 aligns across 8 bases. This CDR3 has 14 amino acids. V gave up 5 bases and J gave up 2 bases; unmatched junction bases: 5. Germline loops: CDR1 LGHDT, CDR2 YNNKEL (reference sequence). CDR3 sequence (DNA): TGTGCCAGCAGCAAAGGCGGGGGGCCCTACGAGCAGTACTTC. Its translation: CASSKGGGPYEQYF.

This clone was observed many times. This chain connects TRBV7-2 to TRBJ2-3; TRBD2 matches 8 bases. The junction had 4 bases not matched to a gene; V was cut back by 4 bases and J by 7 bases. Germline V CDR1 and CDR2: SGHTA, FQGNSA. The CDR3 spans 13 residues. The CDR3 is CASSSSGRNTQYF. The CDR3 nucleotides read TGTGCCAGCAGCTCAAGCGGGAGAAATACGCAGTATTTT.

Of note for this clone: An end of the junction differs from the germline gene, which may be a read error. The V gene is TRBV4-1, the J gene TRBJ1-1; D not certain. The CDR3 is made up of 14 amino acids. Germline V gene lookup returns CDR1 MGHRA and CDR2 YSYEKL. Here the CDR3 reads CAISQVSLNTDAFF. CDR3 DNA: TGCGCCATCAGCCAAGTCTCCCTGAACACTGATGCTTTCTTT.

This chain links TRBV4-3 with TRBJ1-5, with D possibly matching TRBD1 (6 bases). The germline CDR1 and CDR2 sequences are LGHNA and YSLEER. Trimming took off 1 base at V and 4 bases at J, with 8 bases between the two ends. The CDR3 loop spans 14 amino acids. The CDR3 DNA is TGCGCCAGCAGCCAAGGACAGGAAAATCAGCCCCAGCATTTT. Its translation is CASSQGQENQPQHF.

This clone was picked up many times. The chain has TRBV7-9 and TRBJ2-5; possibly TRBD1 for D (5 bases). V lost 0 bases, J lost 5 bases, and 16 bases lay in between. This CDR3 comprises 16 residues. Germline V gives CDR1 SEHNR, CDR2 FQNEAQ (reference sequence). The CDR3 sequence is CASSLARQGVGETQYF. The CDR3 bases are TGTGCCAGCAGCTTAGCTCGGCAGGGCGTCGGGGAGACCCAGTACTTC.

Concerning this clone itself: A junction end diverges from the germline sequence, so it may reflect a read error. Additional DNA sequences in this sample encode the identical CDR3. This chain joins TRBV5-6 and TRBJ2-3, with 11 positions matching TRBD1. Germline assignment: CDR1 SGHDT and CDR2 YYEEEE. The CDR3 is 14 residues long. Here the CDR3 reads CASSFGTGGDTQYF. CDR3 DNA sequence: TGTGCCAGCAGCTTCGGGACAGGGGGGGATACGCAGTATTTC.

This chain uses TRBV6-1 with TRBJ2-5; D not certain. The CDR3 contains 14 residues. The V gene lost 7 bases and the J gene lost 4 bases, with 16 bases spanning the gap. Looked up from germline, CDR1 is MNHNS and CDR2 is SASEGT. CDR3 loop: CASTLTQRVETQYF. CDR3 DNA: TGTGCCAGCACCCTGACACAGCGTGTAGAGACCCAGTACTTC.

The chain employs TRBV20-1 and TRBJ2-4; perhaps TRBD2 as D (6 bases). The ends were cut back, 1 base at V and 4 bases at J, with 20 bases in the middle. The CDR3 is made up of 17 amino acids. Per the germline V gene, CDR1 is DFQATT and CDR2 is SNEGSKA (reference sequence). The CDR3 spells CSARAPLTGEVKNIQYF. The CDR3, as DNA: TGCAGTGCTAGAGCCCCCCTCACGGGGGAGGTTAAAAACATTCAGTACTTC.

This clone was counted between two and nine times. The chain is built from TRBV28 and TRBJ1-2, with unresolved D. There are 12 residues in the CDR3. In germline, CDR1 is MDHEN, CDR2 SYDVKM. Trimming stripped 3 bases from V and 5 bases from J, with 7 bases between. CDR3 amino acids: CASSFKEYGYTF. As DNA, the CDR3 is TGTGCCAGCAGTTTTAAGGAGTATGGCTACACCTTC.

Ten or more counts support this clone. J is TRBJ1-2 and V is TRBV6-1; tentative D call: TRBD1 (6 bases). Germline CDR1 and CDR2: MNHNS and SASEGT. The CDR3 length is 14 residues. Trimming stripped 5 bases from V and 5 bases from J, with 15 bases between. The CDR3 reads CASSMTRQGYGYTF. CDR3 nucleotide sequence: TGTGCCAGCAGTATGACCCGCCAGGGGTATGGCTACACCTTC.

Many counts were recorded for this clone. The chain employs TRBV12-3 or TRBV12-4 and TRBJ2-2; the D gene is possibly TRBD2 (5 bases). This CDR3 is built from 15 residues. Trimming shortened V by 7 bases and J by 4 bases, and 16 bases separated the two germline ends. CDR3 DNA: TGTGCCAGCACCTCGAGAGGGTGGGGCACCGGGGAGCTGTTTTTT. Protein: CASTSRGWGTGELFF.

Comments on this clone: The junction and the germline gene differ at one end; a read error may be behind it. CDR3 residues: CRARSTVNTEAVF. The DNA for the CDR3 is TGCAGAGCTAGGTCGACAGTCAACACTGAAGCTGTCTTT. The chain is built from TRBV20-1 and TRBJ1-1, with TRBD1 as a possible D gene (5 bases). Germline CDR1 DFQATT, CDR2 SNEGSKA (reference sequence). The CDR3 spans 13 residues.